Below are 26 T cell receptor beta chains sequenced from a single sample in a study of T-cell memory formation after mild COVID-19. TCRdb fed the 5' RACE reads into MiXCR, producing one record per CDR3 protein. The sample shows tens of thousands of distinct CDR3 sequences, approximately 12% of them seen only once. Material: PBMCs or a T cell subset sorted from them (not recorded which). The receptors originated from a man aged 18 to 30 who had mild COVID-19 (a few samples of this study predate the infection). Cell type and time point are not known.

By frequency in the sample, this clonotype is medium-sized. The rearrangement joins TRBV20-1 to TRBJ2-7; 7 bases agree with TRBD2. With 3 bases clipped from V and 0 bases from J, the junction kept 5 bases outside the gene matches. Germline V gives CDR1 DFQATT, CDR2 SNEGSKA (reference sequence). The CDR3 contains 14 residues. The CDR3 DNA sequence: TGCAGTGCTAGGTCGAGCGGGGACTCCTACGAGCAGTACTTC. Protein sequence: CSARSSGDSYEQYF.

The chain carries TRBV12-3 or TRBV12-4 and TRBJ1-5; no clear D. V lost 4 bases and J lost 3, with 7 bases in between. The CDR3 contains 13 residues. The CDR3 DNA follows: TGTGCCAGCAGTTCGTCAGACAATCAGCCCCAGCATTTT. Protein: CASSSSDNQPQHF.

There are many counts of this clonotype. V usage is TRBV6-2 or TRBV6-3 and J usage is TRBJ2-2, with D unclear. CDR1 is MNHEY, CDR2 SVGEGT, per germline. The CDR3 loop spans 14 amino acids. The V end was cut by 8 bases, the J end by 1 base, with 11 bases between. The CDR3 protein is CASRYHENTGELFF. CDR3 nucleotide sequence: TGTGCCAGCCGGTACCATGAGAACACCGGGGAGCTGTTTTTT.

This clonotype was seen ten or more times. This sequence joins TRBV4-3 and TRBJ2-3; no definite D call. This CDR3 has 16 residues. The V and J ends lost 0 bases and 2 bases respectively, with 12 bases between them. In germline, CDR1 is LGHNA, CDR2 YSLEER. The CDR3 bases are TGCGCCAGCAGCCAAGACGCCGGCGGATCCACAGATACGCAGTATTTT. Protein: CASSQDAGGSTDTQYF.

This clonotype came up a few times. This chain links TRBV7-2 with TRBJ1-1, with no clear D. Trimming took 3 bases from V and 0 from J, leaving 26 bases between them. This CDR3 spans 20 amino acids. Germline CDR1 SGHTA, CDR2 FQGNSA. The DNA of the CDR3 is TGTGCCAGCAGCTTCACTATATCGAGAGGGCTTAACGTTGTGAACACTGAAGCTTTCTTT. This sequence encodes CASSFTISRGLNVVNTEAFF.

This chain joins TRBV6-2 or TRBV6-3 and TRBJ2-7; either TRBD1 or TRBD2 may supply D (5 bases each). CDR1 and CDR2 from the germline V gene are MNHEY and SVGEGT. CDR3 length equals 15 residues. V was pared by 5 bases and J by 6 bases, with 20 bases between. CDR3 amino acids: CASSDIQGSGSEQYV. CDR3 bases: TGTGCCAGCAGTGACATCCAGGGTTCTGGGAGCGAGCAGTACGTC.

This clonotype was seen more than once but under ten times. This chain links TRBV7-2 with TRBJ2-7; the match to TRBD1 covers 9 bases. The germline V gene encodes CDR1 SGHTA and CDR2 FQGNSA. The CDR3 contains 13 residues. V gave up 4 bases and J gave up 6 bases; unmatched junction bases: 4. The CDR3 loop reads CASSSGTGTEQYF. The CDR3 DNA is TGTGCCAGCAGCTCGGGGACAGGGACCGAGCAGTACTTC.

This clonotype has more than one count but fewer than ten. This chain links TRBV4-2 with TRBJ1-1, with D possibly matching TRBD1 (6 bases). Germline CDR1 reads LGHNA; CDR2 reads YNFKEQ. The CDR3 is made up of 16 amino acids. V dropped 2 bases and J dropped 1 base, with 14 bases sitting between them. The CDR3 DNA follows: TGTGCCAGCAGCCAACTAACCGGGACACCGAACACTGAAGCTTTCTTT. Protein sequence: CASSQLTGTPNTEAFF.

The V gene is TRBV6-4, the J gene TRBJ2-1; TRBD2 aligns across 8 bases. The CDR3 length is 15 residues. Germline V gene lookup returns CDR1 MRHNA and CDR2 SNTAGT. V was pared by 2 bases and J by 10 bases, with 10 bases of the junction left unmatched. CDR3 sequence: CASSDGSGGLGEQFF. The DNA for the CDR3 is TGTGCCAGCAGTGACGGCTCGGGGGGGCTTGGGGAGCAGTTCTTC.

This clonotype was counted between two and nine times. The chain carries TRBV16 and TRBJ2-5; D call uncertain. CDR1 KGHSY and CDR2 FQNENV come from the germline V gene. The ends were cut back, 0 bases at V and 5 bases at J, with 10 bases in the middle. This CDR3 has 14 amino acids. The CDR3 nucleotides are TGTGCCAGCAGCCAATCCCCAGGAACGGAGACCCAGTACTTC. Its translation: CASSQSPGTETQYF.

This clonotype was seen ten or more times. The chain combines TRBV4-1 with TRBJ2-5, with 13 bases lining up with TRBD2. The CDR3 covers 16 residues. The germline V gene encodes CDR1 MGHRA and CDR2 YSYEKL. V gave up 4 bases and J gave up 2 bases; unmatched junction bases: 4. The CDR3 loop reads CASSLRTSGGQETQYF. The DNA for the CDR3 is TGCGCCAGCAGCCTGAGGACTAGCGGGGGTCAAGAGACCCAGTACTTC.

This clonotype was counted many times. The genes are TRBV6-6 and TRBJ2-1; 14 bases map to TRBD2. The CDR3 length is 15 residues. Germline V gene lookup returns CDR1 MNHNY and CDR2 SVGAGI (reference sequence). V dropped 2 bases and J dropped 7; count of bases not matched to a gene: 1. The CDR3 nucleotides read TGTGCCAGCAGTTACGGGACTAGCGGGGGTAATGAGCAGTTCTTC. It codes for CASSYGTSGGNEQFF.

CDR3 region: CASSLASGGSYEQYF. CDR3 in DNA: TGTGCCAGCAGTTTGGCGAGCGGGGGGTCCTACGAGCAGTACTTC. This chain uses TRBV6-5 with TRBJ2-7; 9 positions agree with TRBD2. The CDR3 extends over 15 amino acids. CDR1 and CDR2 from the germline V gene are MNHEY and SVGAGI. The ends lost 4 bases at V and 1 base at J; junction bases unmatched: 5.

The rearrangement joins TRBV5-1 to TRBJ2-3; D call uncertain. The CDR3 length is 14 residues. The germline V gene encodes CDR1 SGHRS and CDR2 YFSETQ. V was trimmed by 3 bases and J by 3 bases, leaving 11 bases between them. The chain's CDR3 is CASSSRAGTDTQYF. The CDR3 nucleotides read TGCGCCAGCAGCTCTCGGGCAGGAACAGATACGCAGTATTTT.

By share, this clonotype ranks as large (0.1 to 1%). The CDR3 coding sequence is TGTGCCAGCAGCTTAGAACACCCTTGGACTAGCGGGGGGGGTTTTCTCGATGAGCAGTTCTTC. Protein sequence: CASSLEHPWTSGGGFLDEQFF. The chain is built from TRBV7-2 and TRBJ2-1, with 15 bases matching TRBD2. The CDR3 loop spans 21 amino acids. Unmatched junction bases numbered 18, after V lost 1 base and J lost 8 bases. The V gene's germline CDR1 is SGHTA and CDR2 FQGNSA. The whole variable domain, filled in from reference TRBV7-2 and TRBJ2-1, reads GAGVSQSPSNKVTEKGKDVELRCDPISGHTALYWYRQSLGQGLEFLIYFQGNSAPDKSGLPSDRFSAERTGGSVSTLTIQRTQQEDSAVYLCASSLEHPWTSGGGFLDEQFFGPGTRLTVL.

This chain uses TRBV27 with TRBJ1-2; possibly TRBD1 for D (6 bases). Germline V CDR1 and CDR2: MNHEY, SMNVEV (reference sequence). The CDR3 has 12 amino acids. The V end was cut by 5 bases, the J end by 8 bases, with 12 bases between. The CDR3 nucleotides are TGTGCCAGCAGTCCTACAGGGAGAGGCTACACCTTC. This gives the protein CASSPTGRGYTF.

In this sample, this clonotype turned up a few times. The chain combines TRBV19 with TRBJ2-3; D may be TRBD1 (6 bases). CDR3 length equals 13 residues. V shed 9 bases and J shed 4 bases, with 14 bases lying between them. Germline V gene lookup returns CDR1 LNHDA and CDR2 SQIVND (reference sequence). The CDR3 DNA is TGTGCCAGCCAAACCGAGGGGGCAGATACGCAGTATTTT. Its translation: CASQTEGADTQYF.

This clonotype was detected only a few times. This chain links TRBV10-3 with TRBJ1-1; 11 bases align to TRBD1. The CDR3 totals 17 residues. Germline V lookup: CDR1 ENHRY, CDR2 SYGVKD. Unmatched junction bases numbered 11, after V lost 2 bases and J lost 6 bases. CDR3 DNA: TGTGCCATCAGTGAGCCGACCGGGACAGGGGGTTACGCTGAAGCTTTCTTT. It specifies CAISEPTGTGGYAEAFF.

Only a few counts were recorded for this clonotype. This rearrangement joins TRBV6-2 or TRBV6-3 to TRBJ2-7; 7 positions agree with TRBD2. The CDR3 is 13 residues long. Germline V lookup: CDR1 MNHEY, CDR2 SVGEGT. With 5 bases clipped from V and 6 bases from J, the junction kept 7 bases outside the gene matches. This chain's CDR3 is CASSRSGVLEQYV. CDR3 bases: TGTGCCAGCAGTAGGAGCGGGGTCCTCGAGCAGTACGTC.

V and J are TRBV6-5 and TRBJ2-5; D might be TRBD2 (6 bases). Germline CDR1 reads MNHEY; CDR2 reads SVGAGI. V was cut by 8 bases and J by 4 bases, with 17 bases left in between. The CDR3 is 14 residues long. The CDR3 is CASRRVNGGETQYF. The CDR3 coding sequence is TGTGCCAGCCGGAGGGTGAATGGTGGAGAGACCCAGTACTTC.

In this sample, this clonotype turned up many times. The V gene is TRBV11-2, the J gene TRBJ2-5; D is undetermined. V lost 5 bases and J lost 2, with 3 bases in between. Germline CDR1 and CDR2: SGHAT and FQNNGV. This CDR3 is 11 amino acids long. The CDR3 reads CASSLQETQYF. CDR3 coding DNA: TGTGCCAGCAGCCTTCAAGAGACCCAGTACTTC. The full variable domain, in which reference TRBV11-2 and TRBJ2-5 provide the parts outside the CDR3, is EAGVAQSPRYKIIEKRQSVAFWCNPISGHATLYWYQQILGQGPKLLIQFQNNGVVDDSQLPKDRFSAERLKGVDSTLKIQPAKLEDSAVYLCASSLQETQYFGPGTRLLVL.

This chain connects TRBV4-1 to TRBJ1-2; possible D gene TRBD1, 5 bases. Trimming removed 5 bases from V and 5 bases from J, with 21 bases in between. CDR3 length: 16 residues. From germline, CDR1 is MGHRA and CDR2 YSYEKL. The CDR3 nucleotides read TGCGCCAGCAGCTCAGCAGGGATTGAGGGAACTTATGGCTACACCTTC. This translates into CASSSAGIEGTYGYTF.

This clonotype was detected only a few times. The chain links TRBV12-3 or TRBV12-4 to TRBJ1-5, with 7 bases fitting TRBD1. V lost 5 bases to trimming and J lost 3 bases; unmatched junction nucleotides: 7. The CDR3 has 15 amino acids. DNA for the CDR3: TGTGCCAGCAGTCAGGGGGGGGGCTACAATCAGCCCCAGCATTTT. It specifies CASSQGGGYNQPQHF.

The CDR3: CASSLEANIGYTF. In nucleotides, the CDR3 is TGTGCCAGCAGCTTAGAAGCTAATATTGGCTACACCTTC. The chain employs TRBV7-2 and TRBJ1-2; no firm D call. The CDR3 totals 13 residues. CDR1 is SGHTA and CDR2 is FQGNSA in the germline V gene. Trimming removed 1 base from V and 7 bases from J, with 10 bases in between.

The chain uses TRBV7-9 and TRBJ2-5, with D perhaps matching TRBD1 (6 bases). This CDR3 is built from 13 residues. Looked up from germline, CDR1 is SEHNR and CDR2 is FQNEAQ (reference sequence). Trimming cost V 10 bases and J 1 base, with 13 bases left between them. The CDR3, as DNA: TGTGCCACTCACAGGGTCGGCCAAGAGACCCAGTACTTC. It codes for CATHRVGQETQYF.

This clonotype has a count of ten or more. The chain links TRBV12-3 or TRBV12-4 to TRBJ2-1; D not resolved. Trimming took off 2 bases at V and 6 bases at J, with 8 bases between the two ends. This CDR3 region has 13 residues. CDR3 in DNA: TGTGCCAGCAGTTTATTCGCGAGCAATGAGCAGTTCTTC. This gives the protein CASSLFASNEQFF.